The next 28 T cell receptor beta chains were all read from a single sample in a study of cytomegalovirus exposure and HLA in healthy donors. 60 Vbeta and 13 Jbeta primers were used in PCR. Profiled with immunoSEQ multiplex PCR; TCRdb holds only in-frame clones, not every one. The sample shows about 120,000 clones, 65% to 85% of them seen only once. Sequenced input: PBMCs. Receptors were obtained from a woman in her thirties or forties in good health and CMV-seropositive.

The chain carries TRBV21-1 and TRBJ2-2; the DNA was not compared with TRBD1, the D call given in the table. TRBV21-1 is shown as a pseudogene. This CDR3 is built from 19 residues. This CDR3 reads CASSTTGQVPWWDTGELFF. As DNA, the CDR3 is TGTGCCAGCAGCACCACGGGACAGGTCCCCTGGTGGGACACCGGGGAGCTGTTTTTT.

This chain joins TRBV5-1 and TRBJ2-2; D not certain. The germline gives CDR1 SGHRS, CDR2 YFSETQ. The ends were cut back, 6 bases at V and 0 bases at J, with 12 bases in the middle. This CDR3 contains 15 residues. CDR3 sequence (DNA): TGCGCCAGCACCCCGTCAGATACGAACACCGGGGAGCTGTTTTTT. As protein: CASTPSDTNTGELFF.

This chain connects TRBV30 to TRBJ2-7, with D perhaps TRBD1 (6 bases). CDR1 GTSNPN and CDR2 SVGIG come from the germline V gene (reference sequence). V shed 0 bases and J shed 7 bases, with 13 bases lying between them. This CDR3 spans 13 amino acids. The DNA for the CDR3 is TGTGCCTGGAGTGTACAGGGTGTCGGGGAGCAGTACTTC. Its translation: CAWSVQGVGEQYF.

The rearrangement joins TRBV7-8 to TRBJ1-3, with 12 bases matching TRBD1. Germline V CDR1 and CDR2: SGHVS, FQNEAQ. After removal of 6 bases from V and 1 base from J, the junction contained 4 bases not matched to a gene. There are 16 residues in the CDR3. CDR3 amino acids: CASSWDRGLSGNTIYF. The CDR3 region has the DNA TGTGCCAGCAGTTGGGACAGGGGGCTGTCTGGAAACACCATATATTTT.

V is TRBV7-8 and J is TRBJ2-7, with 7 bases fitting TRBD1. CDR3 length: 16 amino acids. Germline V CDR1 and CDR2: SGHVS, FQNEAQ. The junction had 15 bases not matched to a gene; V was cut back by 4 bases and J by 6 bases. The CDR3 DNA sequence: TGTGCCAGCAGCTCGACAGGGACAGACAAACTCGGCGAGCAGTACTTC. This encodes CASSSTGTDKLGEQYF.

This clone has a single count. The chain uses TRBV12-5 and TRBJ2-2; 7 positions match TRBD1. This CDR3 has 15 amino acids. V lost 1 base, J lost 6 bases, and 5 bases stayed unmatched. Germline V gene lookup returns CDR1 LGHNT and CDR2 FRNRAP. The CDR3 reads CASGLGQGRPGELFF. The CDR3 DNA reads TGTGCTAGTGGTTTGGGACAGGGACGTCCCGGGGAGCTGTTTTTT.

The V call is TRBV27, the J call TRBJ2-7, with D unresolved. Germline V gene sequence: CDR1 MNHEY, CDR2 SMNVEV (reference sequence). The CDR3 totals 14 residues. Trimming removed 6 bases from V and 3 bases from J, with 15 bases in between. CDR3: CASSLLPTGYEQYF. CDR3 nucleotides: TGTGCCAGCAGCTTACTCCCGACGGGCTACGAGCAGTACTTC.

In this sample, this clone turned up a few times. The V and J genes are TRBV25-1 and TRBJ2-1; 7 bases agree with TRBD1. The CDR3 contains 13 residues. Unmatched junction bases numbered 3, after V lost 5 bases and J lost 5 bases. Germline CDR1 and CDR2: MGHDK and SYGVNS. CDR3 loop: CASSRTGNNEQFF. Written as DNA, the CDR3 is TGTGCCAGCAGTAGGACAGGAAACAATGAGCAGTTCTTC.

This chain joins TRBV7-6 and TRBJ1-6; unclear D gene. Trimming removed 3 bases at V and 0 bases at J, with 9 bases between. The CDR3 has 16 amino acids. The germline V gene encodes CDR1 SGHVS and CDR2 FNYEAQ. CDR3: CASSFDKSSYNSPLHF. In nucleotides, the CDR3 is TGTGCCAGCAGCTTTGACAAGAGCTCCTATAATTCACCCCTCCACTTT.

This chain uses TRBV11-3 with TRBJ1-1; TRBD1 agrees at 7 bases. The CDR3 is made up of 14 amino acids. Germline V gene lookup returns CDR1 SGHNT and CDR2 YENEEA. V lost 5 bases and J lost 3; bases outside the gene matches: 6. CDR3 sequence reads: CASSLVGGDTEAFF. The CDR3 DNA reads TGTGCCAGCAGCCTCGTAGGGGGCGACACTGAAGCTTTCTTT. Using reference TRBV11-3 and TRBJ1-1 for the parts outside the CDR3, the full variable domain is EAGVVQSPRYKIIEKKQPVAFWCNPISGHNTLYWYLQNLGQGPELLIRYENEEAVDDSQLPKDRFSAERLKGVDSTLKIQPAELGDSAVYLCASSLVGGDTEAFFGQGTRLTVV.

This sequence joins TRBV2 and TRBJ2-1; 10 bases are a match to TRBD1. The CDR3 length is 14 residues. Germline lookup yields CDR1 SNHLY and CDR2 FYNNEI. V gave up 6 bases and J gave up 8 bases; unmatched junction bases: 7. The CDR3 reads CASSPGQGRDEQFF. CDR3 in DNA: TGTGCCAGCAGCCCGGGACAGGGGAGAGATGAGCAGTTCTTC. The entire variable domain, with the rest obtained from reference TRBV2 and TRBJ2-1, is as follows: EPEVTQTPSHQVTQMGQEVILRCVPISNHLYFYWYRQILGQKVEFLVSFYNNEISEKSEIFDDQFSVERPDGSNFTLKIRSTKLEDSAMYFCASSPGQGRDEQFFGPGTRLTVL.

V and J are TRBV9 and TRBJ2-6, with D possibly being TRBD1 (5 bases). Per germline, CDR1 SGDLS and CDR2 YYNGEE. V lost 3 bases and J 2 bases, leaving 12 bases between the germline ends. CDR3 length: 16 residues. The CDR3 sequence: CASSERQRTGANVLTF. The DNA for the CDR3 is TGTGCCAGCAGCGAAAGACAGCGAACTGGGGCCAACGTCCTGACTTTC.

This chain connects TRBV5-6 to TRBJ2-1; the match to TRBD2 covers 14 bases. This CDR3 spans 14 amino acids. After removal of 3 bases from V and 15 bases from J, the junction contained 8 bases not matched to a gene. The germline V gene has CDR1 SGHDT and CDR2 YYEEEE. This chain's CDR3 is CASSWGTSGSGWFF. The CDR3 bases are TGTGCCAGCAGCTGGGGGACTAGCGGGAGTGGATGGTTCTTC.

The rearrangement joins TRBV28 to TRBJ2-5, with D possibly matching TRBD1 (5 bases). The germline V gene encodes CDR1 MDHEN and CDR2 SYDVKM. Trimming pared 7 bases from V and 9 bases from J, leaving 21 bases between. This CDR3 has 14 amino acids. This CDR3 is CASIPGNVQGAQYF. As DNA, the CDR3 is TGTGCCAGCATTCCTGGGAACGTTCAAGGGGCCCAGTACTTC.

The CDR3 region is CASSETGRTEAFF. In nucleotides, the CDR3 is TGTGCCAGCAGCGAGACAGGTCGGACTGAAGCTTTCTTT. The chain joins TRBV11-3 to TRBJ1-1, with D maybe TRBD1 (6 bases). The length of the CDR3 is 13 residues. From germline, CDR1 is SGHNT and CDR2 YENEEA. V was trimmed by 5 bases and J by 5 bases, leaving 12 bases between them.

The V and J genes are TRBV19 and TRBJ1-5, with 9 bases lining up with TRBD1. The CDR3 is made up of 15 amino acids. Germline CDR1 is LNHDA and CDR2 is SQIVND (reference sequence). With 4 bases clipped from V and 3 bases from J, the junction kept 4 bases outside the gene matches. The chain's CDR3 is CASSRTGVYNQPQHF. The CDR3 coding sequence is TGTGCCAGTAGTAGGACAGGGGTTTACAATCAGCCCCAGCATTTT.

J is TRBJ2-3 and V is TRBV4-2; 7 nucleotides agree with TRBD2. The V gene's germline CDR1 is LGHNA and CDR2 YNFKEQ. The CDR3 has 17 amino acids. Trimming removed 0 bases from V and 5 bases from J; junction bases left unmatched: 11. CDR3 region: CASSQDLEGGPGDTQYF. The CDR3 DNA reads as TGTGCCAGCAGCCAAGATCTTGAGGGAGGGCCGGGAGATACGCAGTATTTT.

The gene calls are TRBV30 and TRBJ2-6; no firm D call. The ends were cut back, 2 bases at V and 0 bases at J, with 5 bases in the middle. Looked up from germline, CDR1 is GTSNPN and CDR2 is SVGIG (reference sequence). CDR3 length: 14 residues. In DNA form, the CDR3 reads TGTGCCTGGAGTTACTTCTCTGGGGCCAACGTCCTGACTTTC. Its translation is CAWSYFSGANVLTF.

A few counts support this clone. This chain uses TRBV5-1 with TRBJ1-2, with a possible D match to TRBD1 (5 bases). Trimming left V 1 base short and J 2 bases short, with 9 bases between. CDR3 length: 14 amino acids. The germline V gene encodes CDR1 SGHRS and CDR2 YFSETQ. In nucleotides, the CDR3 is TGCGCCAGCAGCTTGATCCGGGGGAACTATGGCTACACCTTC. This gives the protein CASSLIRGNYGYTF.

CDR3 DNA sequence: TGCGCCAGCAGCCAAGATCGGACCTTGACAGGGTCTAATGAAAAACTGTTTTTT. Amino acids: CASSQDRTLTGSNEKLFF. The chain combines TRBV4-1 with TRBJ1-4; the match to TRBD1 covers 7 bases. From germline, CDR1 is MGHRA and CDR2 YSYEKL. The ends lost 0 bases at V and 3 bases at J; junction bases unmatched: 10. The CDR3 is 18 amino acids.

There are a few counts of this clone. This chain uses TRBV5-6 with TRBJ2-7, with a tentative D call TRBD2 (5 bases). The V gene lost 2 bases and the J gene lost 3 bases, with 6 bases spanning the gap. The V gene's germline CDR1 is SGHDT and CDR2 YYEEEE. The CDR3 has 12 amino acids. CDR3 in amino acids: CASSFGIYEQYF. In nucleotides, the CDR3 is TGTGCCAGCAGCTTCGGGATCTACGAGCAGTACTTC. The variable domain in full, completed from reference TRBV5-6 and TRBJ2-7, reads DAGVTQSPTHLIKTRGQQVTLRCSPKSGHDTVSWYQQALGQGPQFIFQYYEEEERQRGNFPDRFSGHQFPNYSSELNVNALLLGDSALYLCASSFGIYEQYFGPGTRLTVT.

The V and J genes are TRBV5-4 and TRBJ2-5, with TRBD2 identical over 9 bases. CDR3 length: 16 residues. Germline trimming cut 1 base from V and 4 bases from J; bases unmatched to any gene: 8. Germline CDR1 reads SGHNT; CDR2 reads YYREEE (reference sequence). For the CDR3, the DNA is TGTGCCAGCAGCTTGCCCGCGGGGGGGATTCCAGAGACCCAGTACTTC. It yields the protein CASSLPAGGIPETQYF.

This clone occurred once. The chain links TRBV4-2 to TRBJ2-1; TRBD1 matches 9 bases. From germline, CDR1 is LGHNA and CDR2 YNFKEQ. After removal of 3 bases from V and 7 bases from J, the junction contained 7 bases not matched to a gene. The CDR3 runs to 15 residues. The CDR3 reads CASSQTGGNLNEQFF. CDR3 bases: TGTGCCAGCAGCCAGACAGGGGGAAATCTGAATGAGCAGTTCTTC.

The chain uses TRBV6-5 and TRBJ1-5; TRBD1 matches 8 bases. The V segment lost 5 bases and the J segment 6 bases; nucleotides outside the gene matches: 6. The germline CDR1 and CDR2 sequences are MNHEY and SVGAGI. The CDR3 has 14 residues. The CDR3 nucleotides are TGTGCCAGCAGTACGGACAGGGCCGGTCAGCCCCAGCATTTT. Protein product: CASSTDRAGQPQHF.

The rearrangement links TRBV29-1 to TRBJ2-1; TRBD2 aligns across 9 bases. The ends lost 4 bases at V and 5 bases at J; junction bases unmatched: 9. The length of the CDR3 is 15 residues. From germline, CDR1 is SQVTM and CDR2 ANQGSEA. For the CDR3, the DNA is TGCAGCGTTGCCCCCCGACTAGCGGCCCACAATGAGCAGTTCTTC. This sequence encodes CSVAPRLAAHNEQFF.

In DNA, the CDR3 is TGTGCCAGCAGCGAACAGGGTAGGAATGGCTACACCTTC. Amino acids: CASSEQGRNGYTF. The V call is TRBV7-9, the J call TRBJ1-2; perhaps TRBD1 as D (6 bases). CDR3 length: 13 amino acids. The germline V and J ends were trimmed by 5 bases and 6 bases, with 13 bases remaining between them. From germline, CDR1 is SEHNR and CDR2 FQNEAQ (reference sequence).

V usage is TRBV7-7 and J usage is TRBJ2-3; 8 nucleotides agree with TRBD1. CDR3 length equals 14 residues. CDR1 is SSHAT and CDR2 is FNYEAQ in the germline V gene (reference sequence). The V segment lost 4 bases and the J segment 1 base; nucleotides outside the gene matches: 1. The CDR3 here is CASSWGQGTDTQYF. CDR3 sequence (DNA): TGTGCCAGCAGCTGGGGACAGGGCACAGATACGCAGTATTTT. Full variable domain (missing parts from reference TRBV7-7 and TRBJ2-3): GAGVSQSPRYKVTKRGQDVTLRCDPISSHATLYWYQQALGQGPEFLTYFNYEAQPDKSGLPSDRFSAERPEGSISTLTIQRTEQRDSAMYRCASSWGQGTDTQYFGPGTRLTVL.

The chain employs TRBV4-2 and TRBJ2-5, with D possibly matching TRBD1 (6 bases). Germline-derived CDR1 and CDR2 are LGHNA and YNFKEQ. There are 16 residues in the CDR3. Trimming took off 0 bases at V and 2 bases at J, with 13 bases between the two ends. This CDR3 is CASSQDYRTAQETQYF. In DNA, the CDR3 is TGTGCCAGCAGCCAAGATTACCGGACAGCACAAGAGACCCAGTACTTC.